What follows is one T cell receptor (beta chain) and its context. Data came from immunoSEQ multiplex PCR; TCRdb stores just in-frame clones and leaves some out. The table lists roughly 2,000,000 clones, about 94% of them singletons, with under 2% in the top ten. This entry belongs to a study of shared clonotypes between healthy human individuals. The naive CD8 subset, CD45RO-negative cells positively selected for CCR7, excluded terminally differentiated effector memory CD45RA+ cells. This CDR3 comprises 14 residues. CDR1 SGHRS and CDR2 YFSETQ come from the germline V gene. V lost 4 bases to trimming and J lost 5 bases; unmatched junction nucleotides: 7.

The sample was naive CD8+ T cells from PBMCs. This receptor was identified in a man aged 18 to 29 in good health. Some clones in this sample may be carry-over from other donors' samples. The chain recombines TRBV5-1 with TRBJ2-7; 9 positions match TRBD1. The DNA for the CDR3 is TGCGCCAGCAGCCCCCGGACAGGGGACCACGAGCAGTACTTC. Residues: CASSPRTGDHEQYF.